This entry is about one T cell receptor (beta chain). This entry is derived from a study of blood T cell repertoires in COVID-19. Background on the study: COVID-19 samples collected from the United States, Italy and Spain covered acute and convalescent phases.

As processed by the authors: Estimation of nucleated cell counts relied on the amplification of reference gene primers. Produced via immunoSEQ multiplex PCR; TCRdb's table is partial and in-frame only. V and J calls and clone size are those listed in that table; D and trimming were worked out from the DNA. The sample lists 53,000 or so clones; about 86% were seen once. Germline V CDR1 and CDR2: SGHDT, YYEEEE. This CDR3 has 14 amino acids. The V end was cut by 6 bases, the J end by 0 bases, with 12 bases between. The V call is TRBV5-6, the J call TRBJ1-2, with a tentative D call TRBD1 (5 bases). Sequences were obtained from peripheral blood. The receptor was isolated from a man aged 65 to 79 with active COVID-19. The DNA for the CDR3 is TGTGCCAGCACCTGGAGGGGAGCTAACTATGGCTACACCTTC. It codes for CASTWRGANYGYTF.